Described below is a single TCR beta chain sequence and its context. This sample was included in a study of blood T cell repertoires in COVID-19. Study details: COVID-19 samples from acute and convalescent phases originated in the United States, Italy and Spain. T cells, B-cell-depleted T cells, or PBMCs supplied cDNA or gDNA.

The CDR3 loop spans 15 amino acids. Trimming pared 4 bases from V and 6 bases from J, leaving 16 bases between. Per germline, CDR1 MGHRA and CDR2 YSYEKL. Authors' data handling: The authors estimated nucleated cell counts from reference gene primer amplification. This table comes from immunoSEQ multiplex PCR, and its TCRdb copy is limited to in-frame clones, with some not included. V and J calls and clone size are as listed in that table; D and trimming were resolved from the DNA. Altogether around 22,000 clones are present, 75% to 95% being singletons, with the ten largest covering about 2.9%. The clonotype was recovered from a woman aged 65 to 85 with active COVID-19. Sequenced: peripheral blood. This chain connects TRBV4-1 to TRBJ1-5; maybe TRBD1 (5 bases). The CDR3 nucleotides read TGCGCCAGCAGCCTCTCATCGGGAGGGGTTCAGCCCCAGCATTTT. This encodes CASSLSSGGVQPQHF.